This T cell receptor (beta chain) emerged from a study of T-cell reconstitution after alpha-beta-depleted transplantation in children. Preparation of the TCRbeta library involved a method that used unique molecular identifiers. TCRdb redid the calling of the PCR reads with MiXCR, one entry per CDR3 protein. The table shows about a million distinct CDR3 sequences, with roughly 29% occurring only once. Study-wide results and caveats: Several hundred expanded graft clones reportedly were the source of alpha-beta T cells about two months after transplant. Recipient T cells and thymic progenitors that survived were the source of the high TCRbeta diversity seen at day 60 in some patients. Among T cells one year after transplant, newly produced cells accounted for most counts and diversity.

This clonotype occurred many times. Its antigen is unknown. The source was PBMCs, mostly from graft donor cells, collected 360 days after TCRalphabeta/CD19-depleted stem cell transplant. The clonotype was recovered from a boy under two years old who had a stem cell transplant for SCID, so the T cells may come from the graft donor.

The CDR3 bases are TGTGCCAGCAGCCAGGGAAGGAACACTGAAGCTTTCTTT. It is translated as CASSQGRNTEAFF. The chain carries TRBV3-1 and TRBJ1-1, with unresolved D. The germline CDR1 and CDR2 sequences are LGHDT and YNNKEL (reference sequence). This CDR3 contains 13 residues. V gave up 3 bases and J gave up 1 base, with 6 bases separating them.